This TCR beta chain was obtained from a study of CD8 T cells in ankylosing spondylitis. Findings of the study overall: Ankylosing spondylitis blood appeared to carry a characteristic TCR beta motif of roughly eight highly homologous variants. Matched synovial fluid from ankylosing spondylitis patients was reported to be enriched for disease-linked clones. Reactive arthritis synovial fluid and blood previously showed some of these motif variants.

In making TCR beta libraries, quantitative 5'-RACE with molecular barcodes was used. One entry per CDR3 protein results from TCRdb running MiXCR on the 5' RACE reads. The sample holds 150,000 to 200,000 distinct CDR3 sequences; 10% to 15% are singletons and the top ten take approximately 10%. The CDR3 runs 13 residues. With 5 bases removed from V and 4 bases from J, the gap between germline ends came to 12 bases. The germline gives CDR1 DFQATT, CDR2 SNEGSKA (reference sequence). Worth noting for this clonotype: Its antigen is as yet unknown.

This TCR was recovered from a female donor with ankylosing spondylitis or in good health (not recorded which). The rearrangement links TRBV20-1 to TRBJ1-5; D perhaps matches TRBD1 (6 bases). The sequenced material came from blood, either unsorted or a sorted T cell fraction (not recorded which). Here the CDR3 reads CSAARQDNQPQHF. CDR3 coding DNA: TGCAGTGCTGCCCGACAGGATAATCAGCCCCAGCATTTT.